This T cell receptor beta chain was sequenced in a study of CD8 T cells in ankylosing spondylitis. Findings and limits, study-wide: Previously reported in reactive arthritis synovial fluid and blood were some of the motif variants. Reported data indicate significant enrichment of disease-linked clones within matched ankylosing spondylitis synovial fluid.

The TCR beta libraries were generated through quantitative 5'-RACE incorporating molecular barcodes. One entry per CDR3 protein results from TCRdb running MiXCR on the 5' RACE reads. The repertoire has approximately 200,000 distinct CDR3 sequences, about 13% of them found once; the top ten carry 16%. The CDR3 loop spans 15 amino acids. In germline, CDR1 is MNHEY, CDR2 SVGEGT. Trimming took 6 bases from V and 0 from J, leaving 14 bases between them. This clonotype was seen at least ten times. Its antigen is still unknown. The origin of this receptor is a male donor with ankylosing spondylitis or in good health (not recorded which). The sample consisted of blood, either unsorted or a sorted T cell fraction (not recorded which). The V call is TRBV6-2 or TRBV6-3, the J call TRBJ1-1; a possible D gene is TRBD1 (6 bases). The CDR3 DNA reads TGTGCCAGCAGCCTGGGGGGGCCGTTGAACACTGAAGCTTTCTTT. This encodes CASSLGGPLNTEAFF.